A selection of T cell receptor beta chains follows, all from one sample in a study of CD8+CD57+ T cells in acquired aplastic anemia. TCRdb passed the reads through MiXCR, listing each CDR3 protein once. The sample lists 95,000 to 120,000 distinct CDR3 sequences; around 53% were seen once. Sequenced input: sorted CD4+, CD8+, or CD8+CD57+ T cells (not recorded which) from PBMCs. The receptors stem from a human donor in good health, serving as a control. Both conserved end residues are part of each CDR3. D genes are given only for firm matches. Only some rows state a clone size, as once, few, many or a class for expanded clones.

size	D	V	length	J	CDR3	DNA
NA	NA	TRBV5-1	13	TRBJ1-1	CASSLSSVTEAFF	TGCGCCAGCAGCTTGAGTAGCGTCACTGAAGCTTTCTTT
few	TRBD1	TRBV20-1	16	TRBJ2-5	CSARDYRQGARETQYF	TGCAGTGCTAGAGACTATAGACAGGGGGCGCGGGAGACCCAGTACTTC
many	NA	TRBV5-6	12	TRBJ2-1	CASSMAGNEQFF	TGTGCCAGCAGCATGGCGGGCAATGAGCAGTTCTTC
once	TRBD1	TRBV20-1	12	TRBJ1-1	CSARPGDRGAFF	TGCAGTGCTAGGCCGGGGGACAGGGGGGCTTTCTTT
many	NA	TRBV20-1	14	TRBJ2-3	CSAGGQLSTDTQYF	TGCAGTGCTGGAGGACAGCTTAGCACAGATACGCAGTATTTT
NA	TRBD1	TRBV3-1	16	TRBJ1-4	CASSQAPDRGQEKLFF	TGTGCCAGCAGCCAAGCTCCGGACAGGGGGCAGGAAAAACTGTTTTTT
NA	NA	TRBV15	14	TRBJ1-5	CATMAQYSNQPQHF	TGTGCCACCATGGCGCAGTATAGCAATCAGCCCCAGCATTTT
NA	TRBD2	TRBV7-8	16	TRBJ2-5	CASSSGTTLYQETQYF	TGTGCCAGCAGCTCCGGGACTACCTTGTACCAAGAGACCCAGTACTTC
NA	NA	TRBV10-3	12	TRBJ1-3	CAISEKVDTIYF	TGTGCCATCAGTGAGAAGGTAGACACCATATATTTT
many	NA	TRBV20-1	14	TRBJ1-5	CSATTVGFDQPQHF	TGCAGTGCTACGACGGTAGGGTTCGATCAGCCCCAGCATTTT
NA	TRBD1	TRBV6-2/TRBV6-3	16	TRBJ1-1	CASSYSRTGGYTEAFF	TGTGCCAGCAGTTACTCCCGGACAGGGGGCTACACTGAAGCTTTCTTT
many	TRBD2	TRBV15	16	TRBJ2-1	CATSRERGGAYNEQFF	TGTGCCACCAGCAGAGAGCGGGGGGGAGCCTACAATGAGCAGTTCTTC
NA	TRBD1	TRBV10-3	17	TRBJ1-5	CAISGEGTGVGNQPQHF	TGTGCCATCAGTGGGGAGGGTACAGGGGTGGGCAATCAGCCCCAGCATTTT
many	NA	TRBV3-1	15	TRBJ1-1	CASSRDHVGDTEAFF	TGTGCCAGCAGCCGCGACCACGTAGGGGACACTGAAGCTTTCTTT
NA	NA	TRBV27	14	TRBJ2-7	CASSFSDGGDEQYF	TGTGCCAGCAGTTTTTCGGACGGAGGGGACGAGCAGTACTTC
many	NA	TRBV6-1	11	TRBJ1-3	CASSDRPESYF	TGTGCCAGCAGTGACCGGCCCGAAAGTTATTTT
NA	NA	TRBV7-2	11	TRBJ2-7	CASSVFYEQYF	TGTGCCAGCAGCGTGTTTTACGAGCAGTACTTC
many	TRBD1	TRBV12-3/TRBV12-4	13	TRBJ1-5	CASSQQGNQPQHF	TGTGCCAGCAGCCAACAGGGGAATCAGCCCCAGCATTTT
NA	NA	TRBV4-1	16	TRBJ2-7	CASSARFGASSYEQYF	TGCGCCAGCAGCGCAAGATTTGGGGCTAGCTCCTACGAGCAGTACTTC
once	NA	TRBV20-1	14	TRBJ1-1	CSGREFFRDTEAFF	TGCAGTGGTAGAGAATTTTTCAGGGACACTGAAGCTTTCTTT
NA	NA	TRBV4-2	16	TRBJ2-7	CASSQDPSGVRYEQYF	TGTGCCAGCAGCCAAGATCCCTCAGGGGTTCGGTACGAGCAGTACTTC
NA	TRBD2	TRBV6-1	17	TRBJ2-1	CASRAEGLAGSYNEQFF	TGTGCCAGCAGGGCCGAGGGACTAGCGGGCTCCTACAATGAGCAGTTCTTC
NA	NA	TRBV2	14	TRBJ2-3	CASSEERRADTQYF	TGTGCCAGCAGTGAGGAAAGGAGGGCAGATACGCAGTATTTT
NA	TRBD1	TRBV25-1	16	TRBJ2-1	CASSEGTGELYNEQFF	TGTGCCAGCAGTGAAGGGACAGGGGAACTCTACAATGAGCAGTTCTTC
many	NA	TRBV19	14	TRBJ2-2	CASSIQGDTGELFF	TGTGCCAGTAGTATACAGGGTGACACCGGGGAGCTGTTTTTT
many	TRBD1	TRBV7-9	13	TRBJ1-2	CASSYRDSYGYTF	TGTGCCAGCAGCTACCGGGACAGCTATGGCTACACCTTC
NA	TRBD2	TRBV24-1	16	TRBJ2-1	CATSDPTSGAYNEQFF	TGTGCCACCAGTGATCCCACTAGCGGGGCCTACAATGAGCAGTTCTTC
NA	TRBD1	TRBV11-1	16	TRBJ2-1	CASSTRTGGTYNEQFF	TGTGCCAGCAGCACTAGGACAGGGGGCACCTACAATGAGCAGTTCTTC
NA	NA	TRBV29-1	17	TRBJ1-2	CSVAWRANGHDGDGYTF	TGCAGCGTTGCCTGGAGGGCAAATGGACACGATGGGGATGGCTACACCTTC
NA	NA	TRBV7-9	12	TRBJ2-7	CASSLESWEQYF	TGTGCCAGCAGCTTAGAGTCTTGGGAGCAGTACTTC